This T cell receptor (beta chain) was profiled in a study of PD-1 blockade in classical Hodgkin lymphoma. Study details: Each patient was given nivolumab 3 mg/kg through a vein every 2 weeks. Study observations and caveats: Any patient who commenced nivolumab under 1 year after ASCT was excluded. As was reported, newly diagnosed patients showed lower baseline TCR diversity than healthy donors did.

Sequencing used immunoSEQ multiplex PCR; TCRdb keeps in-frame clones, though not all of them. Among over 20,000 clones listed, approximately 85% were seen once. As for this clone: As yet, its antigen is unknown.

The CDR3 runs to 17 residues. Per germline, CDR1 SGDLS and CDR2 YYNGEE. V was clipped by 0 bases and J by 4 bases; unmatched bases: 7. Indicated time point: cycle 4 day 1 (C4D1), after 6 weeks of nivolumab. Every patient relapsed after autologous stem cell transplantation, and brentuximab vedotin exposure varied. This chain connects TRBV9 to TRBJ2-2, with 9 bases identical to TRBD2. The receptor's source is a human donor with classical Hodgkin lymphoma. The sequencing used peripheral blood mononuclear cells (PBMCs), collected before the fourth cycle of nivolumab. For the CDR3, the DNA is TGTGCCAGCAGCGTAGGATTCCGCGGGGGGGCCACCGGGGAGCTGTTTTTT. This translates into CASSVGFRGGATGELFF.